This entry concerns a single T cell receptor (beta chain). Its antigen remains unidentified. The sample has other DNA sequences that encode this CDR3 too. Some clones are missing from TCRdb's copy, which holds only in-frame ones; the method was immunoSEQ multiplex PCR. Of 25,000 to 35,000 clones listed, 70% to 80% are singletons. Trimming left V 3 bases short and J 2 bases short, with 6 bases between. The CDR3 contains 13 residues. Per germline, CDR1 LGHDT and CDR2 YNNKEL (reference sequence). The data derive from a study of CD4 T cells in relation to SARS-CoV-2 and coronaviruses. Study-wide context: The HLA restriction of the shared crossreactive spike epitopes was mapped.

Unexposed donor CD4+ T cells date from about 2011-2018, before the COVID-19 pandemic. After approximately ten days of culture, CD4+ T cells were isolated. Input material: CD4+ T cells from PBMCs, cultured in vitro. This sequence was found in a human donor in good health. The genes are TRBV3-1 (or the pseudogene TRBV3-2) and TRBJ2-3; D unclear. CDR3 sequence: CASSQPPTDTQYF. The CDR3 nucleotides read TGTGCCAGCAGCCAGCCCCCCACAGATACGCAGTATTTT.